These T cell receptor beta chains were read from a single sample in a study of STAT3 mutations in large granular lymphocyte leukemia. Sequencing used immunoSEQ multiplex PCR; TCRdb keeps in-frame clones, though not all of them. The data contain approximately 2,500 clones, approximately 31% of them singletons. Source material: PBMCs. These receptors came from a human donor with T large granular lymphocyte leukemia. Some clones in this sample may be carry-over from other donors' samples. Each CDR3 is given with its conserved first and last residue. D genes are given only for firm matches. Rows give clone size only sometimes, using once, few, many, or a class for an expanded clone.

D gene	V gene	clone size	J gene	CDR3 protein	CDR3 DNA
-	TRBV29-1	few	TRBJ2-1	CSVEGSADNEQFF	TGCAGCGTTGAAGGGTCCGCGGACAATGAGCAGTTCTTC
TRBD1	TRBV23-1	-	TRBJ1-2	CASSQSTGGVSYGYTF	TGCGCCAGCAGTCAATCGACAGGGGGCGTCAGCTATGGCTACACCTTC
-	TRBV30	few	TRBJ1-6	CAWSLGSPLHF	TGTGCCTGGAGTCTAGGGTCACCCCTCCACTTT
TRBD2	TRBV19	few	TRBJ2-7	CASSPREGPYEQYF	TGTGCCAGTAGTCCTCGGGAGGGCCCCTACGAGCAGTACTTC
-	TRBV30	-	TRBJ1-5	CAWTPGGSGQPQHF	TGTGCCTGGACCCCGGGAGGGAGCGGTCAGCCCCAGCATTTT
TRBD1	TRBV18	-	TRBJ1-2	CASSRDRDYGYTF	TGTGCCAGCTCCCGGGACAGGGACTATGGCTACACCTTC
TRBD2	TRBV5-1	few	TRBJ2-7	CASSPGLAVYEQYF	TGCGCCAGCAGCCCGGGACTAGCGGTCTACGAGCAGTACTTC
-	TRBV7-9	-	TRBJ2-7	CASSFWAYEQYF	TGTGCCAGCAGCTTTTGGGCCTACGAGCAGTACTTC
-	TRBV2	-	TRBJ1-2	CASSVSGTYGYTF	TGTGCCAGCAGTGTATCGGGGACGTATGGCTACACCTTC
TRBD1	TRBV5-1	once	TRBJ1-1	CASTAVGTGGTTFF	TGCGCCAGCACCGCCGTCGGGACAGGGGGCACAACTTTCTTT
-	TRBV2	few	TRBJ1-2	CAIEIQTTEGGYTF	TGTGCCATCGAAATACAGACAACCGAGGGAGGCTACACCTTC
TRBD1	TRBV9	medium-sized	TRBJ1-2	CASSVRSMDRGDGYTF	TGTGCCAGCAGCGTACGAAGCATGGACAGGGGGGATGGCTACACCTTC
-	TRBV30	few	TRBJ1-5	CAWSPPGVGQPQHF	TGTGCCTGGAGCCCCCCAGGGGTAGGTCAGCCCCAGCATTTT
TRBD1	TRBV12-5	-	TRBJ1-1	CASGGTDNTEAFF	TGTGCTAGTGGGGGGACAGACAACACTGAAGCTTTCTTT
TRBD1	TRBV18	few	TRBJ2-7	CASSPTGAHEQYF	TGTGCCAGCTCGCCTACAGGGGCCCACGAGCAGTACTTC
TRBD2	TRBV4-2	-	TRBJ2-7	CASSQDPLAGGVYEQYF	TGTGCCAGCAGCCAAGATCCCCTAGCGGGAGGAGTATACGAGCAGTACTTC
TRBD1	TRBV7-9	-	TRBJ1-2	CASSSGTANYYGYTF	TGTGCCAGCAGCTCTGGGACAGCTAACTACTATGGCTACACCTTC
TRBD1	TRBV5-5	medium-sized	TRBJ2-5	CASWIRQGQETQYF	TGTGCCAGCTGGATACGACAGGGTCAAGAGACCCAGTACTTC
-	TRBV6-6	few	TRBJ1-5	CAHGGGSNQPQHF	TGTGCCCACGGTGGGGGAAGCAATCAGCCCCAGCATTTT
TRBD2	TRBV29-1	-	TRBJ2-7	CSGGERELEQYF	TGCAGCGGGGGGGAGCGGGAGCTCGAGCAGTACTTC
-	TRBV30	-	TRBJ2-6	CAWSVWGYSVLTF	TGTGCCTGGAGTGTATGGGGCTACAGCGTCCTGACTTTC
TRBD1	TRBV7-9	few	TRBJ1-5	CASSYRGPKGNQPQHF	TGTGCCAGCAGCTATAGGGGGCCTAAAGGCAATCAGCCCCAGCATTTT
-	TRBV4-2	few	TRBJ1-5	CASSQDAAERNQPQHF	TGTGCCAGCAGCCAAGATGCGGCAGAACGCAATCAGCCCCAGCATTTT
-	TRBV13	-	TRBJ2-7	CASSDTGTLTYEQYF	TGTGCCAGCAGCGATACCGGGACCCTTACCTACGAGCAGTACTTC
-	TRBV4-2	-	TRBJ2-1	CASSRAYEQFF	TGTGCCAGCAGCCGAGCGTATGAGCAGTTCTTC
TRBD1	TRBV6-5	-	TRBJ2-7	CASSSGGEQYF	TGTGCCAGCAGCTCAGGGGGCGAGCAGTACTTC
TRBD1	TRBV18	-	TRBJ2-7	CASSPPGQGSEQYF	TGTGCCAGCTCACCACCGGGACAGGGTTCCGAGCAGTACTTC
TRBD1	TRBV29-1	-	TRBJ1-5	CSVTSPGQGAGNQPQHF	TGCAGCGTCACCAGTCCGGGACAGGGGGCTGGCAATCAGCCCCAGCATTTT
-	TRBV30	-	TRBJ1-5	CAWSTAGNQPQHF	TGTGCCTGGAGTACGGCTGGCAATCAGCCCCAGCATTTT
-	TRBV30	-	TRBJ1-4	CAWTPVFGEKLFF	TGTGCCTGGACGCCAGTCTTTGGTGAAAAACTGTTTTTT
TRBD2	TRBV9	-	TRBJ2-1	CASSVGAGGGTNEQFF	TGTGCCAGCAGCGTAGGGGCGGGAGGCGGTACCAATGAGCAGTTCTTC
-	TRBV30	few	TRBJ1-2	CAWSPVGYGYTF	TGTGCCTGGAGCCCTGTGGGTTATGGCTACACCTTC
-	TRBV7-9	few	TRBJ2-6	CASSLAVAGANVLTF	TGTGCCAGCAGCTTAGCAGTTGCTGGGGCCAACGTCCTGACTTTC
-	TRBV15	medium-sized	TRBJ1-2	CATSREEGDGYTF	TGTGCCACCAGCAGAGAAGAGGGGGATGGCTACACCTTC
-	TRBV14	-	TRBJ2-3	CASSRRWTDTQYF	TGTGCCAGCAGCCGGCGCTGGACAGATACGCAGTATTTT
TRBD1	TRBV7-9	-	TRBJ1-2	CASSLVGTGDIYGYTF	TGTGCCAGCAGCTTAGTAGGGACAGGGGATATCTATGGCTACACCTTC
TRBD1	TRBV7-9	medium-sized	TRBJ2-7	CASSPGDRRQYF	TGTGCCAGCAGCCCCGGGGACAGGCGACAGTACTTC
-	TRBV30	few	TRBJ2-6	CAWSVDFSGANVLTF	TGTGCCTGGAGTGTAGATTTTTCTGGGGCCAACGTCCTGACTTTC
-	TRBV23-1	-	TRBJ1-2	CASSQWGKGCYGYTF	TGCGCCAGCAGTCAATGGGGAAAGGGGTGCTATGGCTACACCTTC
TRBD1	TRBV6-6	-	TRBJ1-2	CASSSSTGGNYGYTF	TGTGCCAGCAGTTCCTCGACAGGGGGGAACTATGGCTACACCTTC
TRBD1	TRBV7-9	-	TRBJ1-2	CASSFPEGGTGRNGYTF	TGTGCCAGCAGCTTCCCCGAGGGGGGGACAGGGCGAAATGGCTACACCTTC
-	TRBV27	few	TRBJ1-5	CASSLWGNQPQHF	TGTGCCAGCAGTTTATGGGGAAATCAGCCCCAGCATTTT
TRBD1	TRBV9	-	TRBJ2-7	CASSPPGTDAYEQYF	TGTGCCAGCAGCCCACCCGGGACAGATGCCTACGAGCAGTACTTC
TRBD1	TRBV7-9	few	TRBJ1-2	CASSLAARDRVYGYTF	TGTGCCAGCAGCTTAGCGGCCCGGGACAGGGTCTATGGCTACACCTTC
-	TRBV7-2	-	TRBJ1-5	CASSLQQPGTQPQHF	TGTGCCAGCAGCTTACAACAGCCAGGCACGCAGCCCCAGCATTTT
-	TRBV7-9	-	TRBJ2-1	CASRGEIEQFF	TGTGCCAGCAGAGGAGAGATTGAGCAGTTCTTC
-	TRBV4-1	-	TRBJ1-1	CASSLRTQGSTEAFF	TGCGCCAGCAGCCTGCGGACCCAGGGCTCCACTGAAGCTTTCTTT
-	TRBV30	-	TRBJ1-6	CAWRGDGLNSPLHF	TGTGCCTGGAGGGGGGACGGTCTGAATTCACCCCTCCACTTT
TRBD1	TRBV18	-	TRBJ2-7	CASSRDSTYEQYF	TGTGCCAGCTCACGGGACAGTACCTACGAGCAGTACTTC
TRBD1	TRBV7-9	-	TRBJ2-7	CASSYRGGYEQYF	TGTGCCAGCAGCTACAGGGGCGGCTACGAGCAGTACTTC
TRBD1	TRBV6-5	few	TRBJ2-7	CASRPGTGVYEQYF	TGTGCCAGCAGGCCCGGGACAGGGGTCTACGAGCAGTACTTC
-	TRBV5-4	-	TRBJ1-1	CASSPPGQMNTEAFF	TGTGCCAGCAGCCCGCCGGGACAAATGAACACTGAAGCTTTCTTT
-	TRBV6-5	few	TRBJ1-2	CASSTGLGYTF	TGTGCCAGCAGTACAGGACTGGGCTACACCTTC
-	TRBV5-4	-	TRBJ2-7	CASSLAGSTGEQYF	TGTGCCAGCAGCTTGGCCGGGAGTACGGGTGAGCAGTACTTC
-	TRBV18	-	TRBJ1-2	CASSPPGLGYGYTF	TGTGCCAGCTCACCACCAGGGCTGGGCTATGGCTACACCTTC
-	TRBV5-1	-	TRBJ1-4	CASSQTGSGEKLFF	TGCGCCAGCAGCCAGACAGGTTCGGGGGAAAAACTGTTTTTT
-	TRBV4-1	-	TRBJ1-2	CASSQDWFVYGYTF	TGCGCCAGCAGCCAAGACTGGTTCGTCTATGGCTACACCTTC